This TCR beta chain stems from a study of blood T cells in healthy people across ages. Study-wide points: Nothing was known about donor CMV status, and this possibly confounded expanded clonotype changes. PBMC samples, being unsorted, prevented any conclusive comparison of naive and antigen-experienced cells.

Comments on this clonotype: As yet, its antigen is unknown.

With 3 bases removed from V and 2 bases from J, the gap between germline ends came to 9 bases. Germline V CDR1 and CDR2: DFQATT, SNEGSKA (reference sequence). The CDR3 loop spans 13 amino acids. The use of a sample-barcoded 5' primer and a J-beta primer mix characterized a second PCR of roughly 7 to 11 cycles. Tagging of each cDNA molecule was performed by a template-switch adaptor with 12 random nucleotides. Every sample gave at least 2.5 million paired-end reads containing CDR3. Each CDR3 protein gets one entry after TCRdb re-called the 5' RACE reads with MiXCR. This sample has roughly 830,000 distinct CDR3 sequences, with about 62% found just once.

This chain links TRBV20-1 with TRBJ2-3; no clear D gene. Specimen: blood. The receptor was derived from a man aged 25-45 years in good health. CDR3 nucleotides: TGCAGTGCTAGCCTAACAGACACAGATACGCAGTATTTT. Residues: CSASLTDTDTQYF.